The clone carrying this T cell receptor (beta chain) was detected many times. The antigen is unknown. TCRdb redid the calling of the 5' RACE reads with MiXCR, one entry per CDR3 protein. The table records around 340,000 distinct CDR3 sequences, about 13% of them present only once. This sample stems from a study of T-cell memory formation after mild COVID-19. On the study more broadly: The two donors had largely donor-specific TCR clusters.

There are 15 residues in the CDR3. Germline V lookup: CDR1 MNHEY, CDR2 SMNVEV (reference sequence). V gave up 1 base and J gave up 8 bases; unmatched junction bases: 9. General observations from the study: Pre-infection memory held some responding clones, suggesting pre-existing cross-reactive T cells responded. Balance between CD4 and CD8 was seen in clones contracting day 15 to 85, and a CD4+ lean was seen in later expanders. Contracting CD8+ clones were enriched in EMRA, CD4+ mainly in CM and EM.

The J gene is TRBJ1-2, the V gene TRBV27; 8 bases fit TRBD1. The source is a man between 18 and 29 years old who had mild COVID-19 (a few samples of this study predate the infection). Cell type and time point are not known. Sequenced sample: PBMCs or a T cell subset sorted from them (not recorded which). The CDR3: CASSLYPTGVYGYTF. The CDR3 coding sequence is TGTGCCAGCAGTTTATACCCGACAGGGGTCTACGGCTACACCTTC.